These 29 T cell receptor beta chains originate from one sample sequenced in a study of T-cell memory formation after mild COVID-19. TCRdb re-derived calls from the 5' RACE reads in MiXCR, one entry per CDR3 protein. The sample contains 50,000 or so distinct CDR3 sequences, roughly a tenth of which appear only once. The sequenced sample consisted of PBMCs or a T cell subset sorted from them (not recorded which). All receptors derive from an adult woman who had mild COVID-19 (a few samples of this study predate the infection). Cell type and time point are not known.

V is TRBV30 and J is TRBJ2-3, with 7 positions matching TRBD1. V dropped 2 bases and J dropped 4; count of bases not matched to a gene: 12. The CDR3 spans 16 residues. Per germline, CDR1 GTSNPN and CDR2 SVGIG (reference sequence). The DNA for the CDR3 is TGTGCCTGGAGTACGAGGGGCGTTACAGGGGCAGATACGCAGTATTTT. As protein: CAWSTRGVTGADTQYF.

This clonotype was seen repeatedly, ten times or more. V gene TRBV5-6 combines with J gene TRBJ2-3, with a tentative D call TRBD1 (6 bases). The CDR3 is 15 amino acids. The V and J ends lost 1 base and 0 bases respectively, with 9 bases between them. Germline V gene lookup returns CDR1 SGHDT and CDR2 YYEEEE. CDR3 coding DNA: TGTGCCAGCAGCTTGTTCGGACAGAGCACAGATACGCAGTATTTT. Translating it yields CASSLFGQSTDTQYF.

This clonotype came up many times. The chain has TRBV5-1 and TRBJ2-5; D is unresolved. The V end was cut by 4 bases, the J end by 0 bases, with 4 bases between. Germline CDR1 reads SGHRS; CDR2 reads YFSETQ. The CDR3 is 12 amino acids. CDR3 amino acids: CASSRDQETQYF. CDR3 DNA sequence: TGCGCCAGCAGCCGAGACCAAGAGACCCAGTACTTC.

The genes are TRBV4-3 and TRBJ2-7; D ambiguous. Germline CDR1 reads LGHNA; CDR2 reads YSLEER. V lost 4 bases to trimming and J lost 2 bases, with 12 bases between them. This CDR3 spans 14 amino acids. In DNA, the CDR3 is TGCGCCAGCAGCCTGGGGTGGGGTCCCTACGAGCAGTACTTC. Encoded protein: CASSLGWGPYEQYF.

This clonotype was recorded many times. This rearrangement joins TRBV20-1 to TRBJ2-1, with 9 nucleotides matching TRBD2. The CDR3 is made up of 14 amino acids. V trimming: 5 bases; J trimming: 7 bases; junction bases outside the gene matches: 9. The germline V gene encodes CDR1 DFQATT and CDR2 SNEGSKA (reference sequence). The CDR3 protein is CSAQAPSGVNEQFF. The DNA for the CDR3 is TGCAGTGCTCAGGCCCCTAGCGGGGTTAATGAGCAGTTCTTC.

This clonotype was counted only a few times. The rearrangement joins TRBV14 to TRBJ2-2; D may be TRBD1 (6 bases). This CDR3 has 15 amino acids. Germline V lookup: CDR1 SGHDN, CDR2 FVKESK. The V gene lost 4 bases and the J gene lost 1 base, with 10 bases spanning the gap. DNA for the CDR3: TGTGCCAGCAGCCCCTTGACAGGGAACACCGGGGAGCTGTTTTTT. Protein product: CASSPLTGNTGELFF.

This clonotype was counted a few times. The rearrangement uses TRBV10-2 and TRBJ2-3; 10 bases are shared with TRBD2. This CDR3 spans 16 amino acids. Per the germline V gene, CDR1 is WSHSY and CDR2 is SAAADI. Trimming cost V 2 bases and J 4 bases; bases outside gene matches: 6. The CDR3 reads CASSEVSGGPPDTQYF. CDR3 coding DNA: TGCGCCAGCAGTGAGGTTAGCGGGGGGCCCCCAGATACGCAGTATTTT.

Remarks on this clonotype: With a much larger clone just one base away, this may be a read error. This chain links TRBV3-1 with TRBJ2-7, with TRBD1 matching over 10 bases. The germline V gene has CDR1 LGHDT and CDR2 YNNKEL (reference sequence). The CDR3 extends over 16 amino acids. With V trimmed by 0 bases and J by 4 bases, 6 bases remained unmatched. CDR3 sequence: CASSQDMTGGLYEQYF. As DNA, the CDR3 is TGTGCCAGCAGCCAAGATATGACAGGGGGCTTGTACGAGCAGTACTTC.

The chain joins TRBV28 to TRBJ2-7; D is possibly TRBD1 (5 bases). V gave up 5 bases and J gave up 0 bases, with 17 bases separating them. The CDR3 length is 16 residues. The germline V gene encodes CDR1 MDHEN and CDR2 SYDVKM. In DNA, the CDR3 is TGTGCCAGCAGTCTCCCTACAGCTGGGGCCTCCTACGAGCAGTACTTC. It specifies CASSLPTAGASYEQYF.

This clonotype is termed medium-sized. The rearrangement joins TRBV5-1 to TRBJ2-7; D ambiguous. Germline V gene data show CDR1 as SGHRS and CDR2 as YFSETQ. The CDR3 sequence is 14 residues long. The V end was cut by 0 bases, the J end by 1 base, with 8 bases between. Here the CDR3 DNA reads TGCGCCAGCAGCTTGGAGCCGGAGTCCTACGAGCAGTACTTC. The encoded protein is CASSLEPESYEQYF.

This clonotype came up a few times. This chain connects TRBV4-1 to TRBJ2-7, with 9 bases fitting TRBD2. J lost 2 bases, V lost 1 base, and 6 bases had no gene match. In germline, CDR1 is MGHRA, CDR2 YSYEKL. This CDR3 region has 16 residues. DNA for the CDR3: TGCGCCAGCAGCCAAGGGGCCAGCGGGAGGACCTACGAGCAGTACTTC. This gives the protein CASSQGASGRTYEQYF.

The chain recombines TRBV20-1 with TRBJ2-1, with D possibly called TRBD1 or TRBD2 (5 bases each). CDR1 is DFQATT and CDR2 is SNEGSKA in the germline V gene (reference sequence). The CDR3 is 15 residues long. V dropped 1 base and J dropped 1 base, with 11 bases sitting between them. The CDR3 loop reads CSARAGGGSYNEQFF. In DNA, the CDR3 is TGCAGTGCTAGAGCCGGTGGGGGTTCCTACAATGAGCAGTTCTTC.

This clonotype was recorded many times. This sequence joins TRBV6-4 and TRBJ2-2; D possibly matches TRBD1 or TRBD2 (6 bases each). V gave up 3 bases and J gave up 7 bases, with 15 bases separating them. Per germline, CDR1 MRHNA and CDR2 SNTAGT. This CDR3 region has 15 residues. For the CDR3, the DNA is TGTGCCAGCAGTGATCGCCCGGGGGCCAACGGGGAGCTGTTTTTT. Amino acid sequence: CASSDRPGANGELFF.

This clonotype has at least ten counts. The CDR3 loop reads CASSQLAGGRPEQFF. CDR3 DNA sequence: TGTGCCAGCAGCCAGCTAGCGGGGGGGCGTCCTGAGCAGTTCTTC. The chain has TRBV7-6 and TRBJ2-1; 12 nucleotides line up with TRBD2. CDR3 length: 15 amino acids. Germline trimming cut 5 bases from V and 9 bases from J; bases unmatched to any gene: 8. Looked up from germline, CDR1 is SGHVS and CDR2 is FNYEAQ.

This clonotype was seen ten or more times. V is TRBV29-1 and J is TRBJ2-3; 8 bases are a match to TRBD2. Trimming cost V 6 bases and J 4 bases; bases outside gene matches: 6. This CDR3 is built from 13 residues. Germline V gene data show CDR1 as SQVTM and CDR2 as ANQGSEA. The CDR3 spells CSVRGGNPDTQYF. The CDR3 nucleotides are TGCAGCGTCCGGGGGGGCAACCCAGATACGCAGTATTTT.

This clonotype appeared many times. The CDR3 spells CASSPVGAYNEQFF. CDR3 nucleotide sequence: TGTGCCAGCAGCCCTGTAGGGGCCTACAATGAGCAGTTCTTC. The chain has TRBV5-6 and TRBJ2-1; D perhaps matches TRBD1 (5 bases). The CDR3 runs to 14 residues. Between the trimmed V and J ends, which lost 4 bases and 2 bases, there was a span of 10 bases. Germline V lookup: CDR1 SGHDT, CDR2 YYEEEE. Filled out from reference TRBV5-6 and TRBJ2-1, the complete variable domain reads DAGVTQSPTHLIKTRGQQVTLRCSPKSGHDTVSWYQQALGQGPQFIFQYYEEEERQRGNFPDRFSGHQFPNYSSELNVNALLLGDSALYLCASSPVGAYNEQFFGPGTRLTVL.

In this sample, this clonotype turned up a few times. The J gene is TRBJ2-7, the V gene TRBV4-2, with 10 bases identical to TRBD2. The V gene's germline CDR1 is LGHNA and CDR2 YNFKEQ. The trim removed 3 bases at V and 2 bases at J, leaving 4 bases unmatched. CDR3 length: 15 residues. In DNA form, the CDR3 reads TGTGCCAGCAGCCAGGTAGCGGGAGGAGCCTACGAGCAGTACTTC. Protein sequence: CASSQVAGGAYEQYF.

This clonotype was found many times. The genes are TRBV25-1 and TRBJ2-7; 10 nucleotides match TRBD1. CDR1 is MGHDK, CDR2 SYGVNS, per germline. The junction had 13 bases not matched to a gene; V was cut back by 4 bases and J by 7 bases. The CDR3 spans 16 residues. The CDR3 region has the DNA TGTGCCAGCAGTGTCCCGCCGAGACAGGGGGCGGAGGAGCAGTACTTC. Translated, it gives CASSVPPRQGAEEQYF.

This clonotype was seen at least ten times. This sequence joins TRBV20-1 and TRBJ2-7; 12 bases align to TRBD2. This CDR3 is 15 amino acids long. Germline CDR1 and CDR2: DFQATT and SNEGSKA (reference sequence). Trimming cost V 2 bases and J 6 bases; bases outside gene matches: 8. In DNA, the CDR3 is TGCAGTGCTAGACCCCTAGCGGGAGGGATTAGCGAGCAGTACTTC. Translating it yields CSARPLAGGISEQYF.

This clonotype has at least ten counts. The chain is built from TRBV5-1 and TRBJ2-5, with a tentative D call TRBD1 (5 bases). This CDR3 is built from 14 residues. CDR1 and CDR2 (germline): SGHRS, YFSETQ. Between the trimmed V and J ends, which lost 3 bases and 1 base, there was a span of 10 bases. CDR3 nucleotide sequence: TGCGCCAGCAGCTCTCAGGGATTCCAAGAGACCCAGTACTTC. Translating it yields CASSSQGFQETQYF.

This clonotype has only a few counts. The rearrangement links TRBV10-3 to TRBJ1-2; tentative D call: TRBD1 (5 bases). In germline, CDR1 is ENHRY, CDR2 SYGVKD. The CDR3 has 13 amino acids. V dropped 0 bases and J dropped 8 bases, with 10 bases sitting between them. DNA of the CDR3: TGTGCCATCAGTGAGTCGATGGGGGGAGGCTACACCTTC. It translates to CAISESMGGGYTF.

This clonotype has just a few counts. The rearrangement links TRBV12-3 or TRBV12-4 to TRBJ1-2; D is unclear. V was shortened by 1 base and J by 8 bases, with 5 bases between the two germline ends. This CDR3 is 11 amino acids long. The CDR3 is CASSLGRGYTF. The CDR3 region has the DNA TGTGCCAGCAGTTTAGGCAGGGGCTACACCTTC.

This clonotype came up once. The chain has TRBV6-2 or TRBV6-3 and TRBJ1-6; 7 nucleotides align to TRBD1. CDR1 and CDR2 from the germline V gene are MNHEY and SVGEGT. The CDR3 has 14 amino acids. V was clipped by 7 bases and J by 9 bases; unmatched bases: 9. The CDR3 here is CASTVQGRTSPLHF. The CDR3 DNA sequence: TGTGCCAGCACCGTACAGGGGAGGACTTCACCCCTCCACTTT.

This clonotype has just a few counts. The chain employs TRBV7-8 and TRBJ2-1; TRBD2 matches 8 bases. This CDR3 is built from 15 residues. Per germline, CDR1 SGHVS and CDR2 FQNEAQ. V shed 5 bases and J 7 bases; nucleotides not matched to a gene: 10. The CDR3 DNA follows: TGTGCCAGCAGCCTCATAAGCGGGAGATGGAATGAGCAGTTCTTC. It encodes CASSLISGRWNEQFF.

This clonotype has a handful of counts. V and J are TRBV15 and TRBJ2-7, with TRBD2 matching over 9 bases. CDR1 and CDR2 from the germline V gene are LNHNV and YYDKDF (reference sequence). V was pared by 2 bases and J by 2 bases, with 7 bases of the junction left unmatched. The CDR3 consists of 16 residues. The CDR3 DNA reads as TGTGCCACCAGCAGACTAGCGGGGACTAAAGCCTACGAGCAGTACTTC. It is translated as CATSRLAGTKAYEQYF.

This clonotype was counted a few times. The gene calls are TRBV2 and TRBJ2-7; the D is unclear. The germline V gene encodes CDR1 SNHLY and CDR2 FYNNEI. The germline V and J ends were trimmed by 6 bases and 0 bases, with 15 bases remaining between them. The CDR3 extends over 15 amino acids. This CDR3 reads CASSALSQSSYEQYF. DNA of the CDR3: TGTGCCAGCAGCGCCTTGAGCCAGAGCTCCTACGAGCAGTACTTC.

V is TRBV19 and J is TRBJ2-1; 14 bases are a match to TRBD2. The CDR3 runs 15 residues. Germline CDR1 and CDR2: LNHDA and SQIVND (reference sequence). J gave up 7 bases and V 6 bases, and 5 bases lay outside the gene matches. DNA of the CDR3: TGTGCCAGTAGGGGACTAGCGGGAGATTCTAATGAGCAGTTCTTC. Translating gives CASRGLAGDSNEQFF.

Here the CDR3 DNA reads TGTGCCAGCACCTCAAAGCGGGGGGGCCGAAATGGAGGAGAGACCCAGTACTTC. This codes for CASTSKRGGRNGGETQYF. The genes are TRBV7-9 and TRBJ2-5, with 10 positions matching TRBD2. Trimming at V came to 7 bases and at J to 4 bases, leaving 18 bases not matched to a gene. This CDR3 has 18 residues. Germline CDR1 and CDR2: SEHNR and FQNEAQ (reference sequence).

In its sample, this clonotype was seen many times. The chain couples TRBV7-3 to TRBJ2-5; 9 bases agree with TRBD1. V trimming: 5 bases; J trimming: 4 bases; junction bases outside the gene matches: 14. There are 17 residues in the CDR3. CDR1 SGHTA and CDR2 FQGTGA come from the germline V gene. The CDR3 loop reads CASSPGGTHRGRETQYF. The DNA of the CDR3 is TGTGCCAGCAGCCCCGGGGGGACTCACAGGGGGCGAGAGACCCAGTACTTC.